This T cell receptor (beta chain) was found in a study of shared clonotypes between healthy human individuals. The assay was immunoSEQ multiplex PCR, and TCRdb's table has in-frame clones only and misses some. The sample gives 2 million to 2.5 million clones, around 95% of which show up once; more than 0.1% is in the top ten. The germline V gene encodes CDR1 MNHNS and CDR2 SASEGT. The V end was cut by 4 bases, the J end by 0 bases, with 7 bases between. There are 14 residues in the CDR3. The sequence derives from a young man in good health. Sample: naive CD4+ T cells sorted from blood. The subset denotes: CD45RA+ positively selected. The chain joins TRBV6-1 to TRBJ2-1; D is unclear. The CDR3, as DNA: TGTGCCAGCAGTGTCCTATACTCCTACAATGAGCAGTTCTTC. Translated, it gives CASSVLYSYNEQFF.